This T cell receptor (beta chain) was sequenced for a study of blood T cell repertoires in COVID-19. About the research overall: Researchers got acute and convalescent COVID-19 samples from the United States, Italy and Spain. PBMCs, B-cell-depleted T cells, or T cells were the source of the cDNA or gDNA that made up the material.

Per the original data handling: Quantification of nucleated cells was approximated via reference gene primer amplification. Sequencing used immunoSEQ multiplex PCR; TCRdb keeps in-frame clones, though not all of them. V and J calls and clone size come straight from that table; D and trimming were deduced from the DNA. The data contain around 35,000 clones, nearly 90% of them singletons. The CDR3 runs to 14 residues. The junction had 4 bases not matched to a gene; V was cut back by 6 bases and J by 5 bases. The germline CDR1 and CDR2 sequences are KGHSH and LQKENI. Sequences were obtained from peripheral blood. This TCR was recovered from a man in his 60s with active COVID-19. V and J are TRBV18 and TRBJ1-5; 10 bases align to TRBD1. The CDR3 region has the DNA TGTGCCAGCTCTCTAGGGACAGGGGATCAGCCCCAGCATTTT. This sequence encodes CASSLGTGDQPQHF.